These 27 T cell receptor beta chains came from one sample sequenced in a study of metastatic and nonmetastatic thyroid tumors (TCRdb year 2020). The method behind the library was PCR. Sequencing used an Illumina HiSeq 4000. TCRdb reanalyzed the raw reads on its own, using fastp at Q25 for trimming and MiXCR for clone calling, and kept in-frame beta chains. In this sample the table shows 30,000 or so clones, 25% to 35% of which occur a single time. 25% to 35% of the sample belongs to the ten largest clones. None of the patients had been given any treatment before thyroid surgery. The sample taken for sequencing was blood. Receptors originate from a female donor with papillary thyroid cancer or a benign thyroid nodule (not recorded which). Some clones in this sample may be carry-over from other donors' samples.

This clone was counted many times. A much larger clone differs by one base, so this may be a read error. This chain connects TRBV6-5 to TRBJ1-2, with no clear D. V was shortened by 4 bases and J by 2 bases, with 14 bases between the two germline ends. The CDR3 length is 15 residues. The germline CDR1 and CDR2 sequences are MNHEY and SVGAGI. CDR3 sequence reads: CASSCLTRLNYGYTF. The CDR3 nucleotides are TGTGCCAGCAGTTGCTTAACCAGGCTAAACTATGGCTACACCTTC.

This clone was seen repeatedly, ten times or more. The rearrangement uses TRBV19 and TRBJ1-1; weak D call: TRBD1 (6 bases). Trimming removed 3 bases at V and 4 bases at J, with 12 bases between. Germline-derived CDR1 and CDR2 are LNHDA and SQIVND (reference sequence). The CDR3 is 14 amino acids. The CDR3: CASSIVGGGTEAFF. Here the CDR3 DNA reads TGTGCCAGTAGTATTGTCGGGGGCGGCACTGAAGCTTTCTTT.

This clone has ten or more counts. The chain uses TRBV29-1 and TRBJ2-7; possibly TRBD2 for D (6 bases). Germline CDR1 SQVTM, CDR2 ANQGSEA. Trimming removed 6 bases from V and 1 base from J, with 16 bases in between. This CDR3 region has 14 residues. This CDR3 reads CSVQGSGGSYEQYF. In DNA form, the CDR3 reads TGCAGCGTCCAAGGGTCCGGGGGTTCCTACGAGCAGTACTTC.

This clone appeared many times. The chain links TRBV7-8 to TRBJ2-4; D gene ambiguous. The CDR3 is made up of 15 amino acids. Germline V gives CDR1 SGHVS, CDR2 FQNEAQ. Trimming removed 1 base at V and 0 bases at J, with 7 bases between. The CDR3 bases are TGTGCCAGCAGCTTAGGCAGGAAAGCCAAAAACATTCAGTACTTC. This codes for CASSLGRKAKNIQYF.

This chain connects TRBV7-2 to TRBJ1-2, with TRBD1 matching over 7 bases. Germline assignment: CDR1 SGHTA and CDR2 FQGNSA. The trim removed 1 base at V and 6 bases at J, leaving 5 bases unmatched. This CDR3 is built from 14 residues. The CDR3 nucleotides are TGTGCCAGCAGCTTAGACAGGGGAGTAGATGGCTACACCTTC. Its translation is CASSLDRGVDGYTF. The complete variable domain, with remaining parts taken from reference TRBV7-2 and TRBJ1-2, reads GAGVSQSPSNKVTEKGKDVELRCDPISGHTALYWYRQSLGQGLEFLIYFQGNSAPDKSGLPSDRFSAERTGGSVSTLTIQRTQQEDSAVYLCASSLDRGVDGYTFGSGTRLTVV.

This clone showed up many times. The chain joins TRBV30 to TRBJ2-7, with D possibly TRBD2 on 6 matching bases. Germline lookup yields CDR1 GTSNPN and CDR2 SVGIG (reference sequence). The length of the CDR3 is 17 residues. V was clipped by 1 base and J by 3 bases, with 22 bases between them. The CDR3 bases are TGTGCCTGGAGTGGAGGGACTCTAATCCCTAACCTCTACGAGCAGTACTTC. Translating gives CAWSGGTLIPNLYEQYF.

V gene TRBV5-1 combines with J gene TRBJ2-7; D not resolved. Trimming removed 4 bases at V and 5 bases at J, with 13 bases between. The CDR3 extends over 13 amino acids. The V gene's germline CDR1 is SGHRS and CDR2 YFSETQ. CDR3 residues: CASSQKTDHEQYF. CDR3 DNA: TGCGCCAGCAGCCAAAAAACGGACCACGAGCAGTACTTC.

The table lists this clone with a few counts. This CDR3 is CASSLQGANQPQHF. CDR3 DNA: TGTGCCAGCAGCCTACAGGGGGCCAACCAGCCCCAGCATTTT. This chain links TRBV6-2 or TRBV6-3 with TRBJ1-5, with 9 positions matching TRBD1. V shed 6 bases and J 7 bases; nucleotides not matched to a gene: 7. Germline V gene sequence: CDR1 MNHEY, CDR2 SVGEGT. The CDR3 spans 14 residues.

In the case of this clone: A much larger clone differs by one base, so this may be a read error. This rearrangement joins TRBV7-2 to TRBJ1-5; no definite D call. Deletions cut 4 bases from V and 4 bases from J, with 11 bases between. The germline CDR1 and CDR2 sequences are SGHTA and FQGNSA. There are 14 residues in the CDR3. This CDR3 reads CASSSGLRNQPQHF. The CDR3 coding sequence is TGTGCCAGCAGCTCCGGGCTGAGAAATCAGCCCCAGCATTTT.

In its sample, this clone was seen many times. CDR3 protein: CASSRLTTRDYEQYF. CDR3 sequence (DNA): TGTGCCAGCAGCCGATTGACGACCCGGGACTACGAGCAGTACTTC. V is TRBV14 and J is TRBJ2-7; D might be TRBD2 (5 bases). This CDR3 is 15 amino acids long. CDR1 and CDR2 from the germline V gene are SGHDN and FVKESK. V was cut by 4 bases and J by 3 bases, with 16 bases left in between.

This clone was recorded at least ten times. This sequence joins TRBV6-2 or TRBV6-3 and TRBJ2-3, with 9 bases fitting TRBD2. This CDR3 is built from 15 residues. The ends lost 10 bases at V and 5 bases at J; junction bases unmatched: 13. Germline V lookup: CDR1 MNHEY, CDR2 SVGEGT. As DNA, the CDR3 is TGTGCCACCAGAGCAAGCGGGGGGTCCAGAGATACGCAGTATTTT. Protein: CATRASGGSRDTQYF.

The chain uses TRBV30 and TRBJ2-7; D gene ambiguous. The CDR3 is made up of 11 amino acids. Trimming took off 1 base at V and 2 bases at J, with 3 bases between the two ends. Germline V gene lookup returns CDR1 GTSNPN and CDR2 SVGIG (reference sequence). CDR3 in DNA: TGTGCCTGGAGTGGCCCCTACGAGCAGTACTTC. It specifies CAWSGPYEQYF.

This clone showed up many times. V usage is TRBV7-2 and J usage is TRBJ2-7; 14 bases fit TRBD2. CDR1 SGHTA and CDR2 FQGNSA come from the germline V gene. CDR3 size: 14 residues. After removal of 5 bases from V and 5 bases from J, the junction contained 2 bases not matched to a gene. The CDR3 DNA is TGTGCCAGCAGCCAGGGACTAGCGGGAGACGAGCAGTACTTC. Protein product: CASSQGLAGDEQYF.

This clone was counted at least ten times. At one of its ends the junction is not consistent with the germline gene, which may arise from a read error. This CDR3 is also generated by other DNA sequences in the sample. The chain employs TRBV27 and TRBJ2-1; 11 bases align to TRBD2. The CDR3 contains 16 residues. Germline V lookup: CDR1 MNHEY, CDR2 SMNVEV (reference sequence). The CDR3 loop is CASRSQTSGRYNEQFF. CDR3 nucleotide sequence: TGCGCCAGCAGATCACAAACTAGCGGGAGATACAATGAGCAGTTCTTC.

This clone was detected ten times or more. V is TRBV19 and J is TRBJ1-1; D is unresolved. Trimming cost V 2 bases and J 4 bases, with 11 bases left between them. Germline V CDR1 and CDR2: LNHDA, SQIVND (reference sequence). The CDR3 totals 14 residues. CDR3: CASSISRYSTEAFF. DNA for the CDR3: TGTGCCAGTAGTATATCTCGGTATAGCACTGAAGCTTTCTTT. The full variable domain, its missing parts supplied by reference TRBV19 and TRBJ1-1, is DGGITQSPKYLFRKEGQNVTLSCEQNLNHDAMYWYRQDPGQGLRLIYYSQIVNDFQKGDIAEGYSVSREKKESFPLTVTSAQKNPTAFYLCASSISRYSTEAFFGQGTRLTVV.

This clone came up many times. The V call is TRBV5-6, the J call TRBJ2-7, with 8 positions matching TRBD2. Germline values: CDR1 SGHDT, CDR2 YYEEEE. The CDR3 loop spans 15 amino acids. After removal of 2 bases from V and 2 bases from J, the junction contained 6 bases not matched to a gene. The CDR3: CASSFFTGGTYEQYF. DNA of the CDR3: TGTGCCAGCAGCTTCTTCACGGGAGGGACCTACGAGCAGTACTTC.

The J gene is TRBJ2-7, the V gene TRBV7-6, with 12 nucleotides matching TRBD2. The CDR3 extends over 14 amino acids. V dropped 5 bases and J dropped 4; count of bases not matched to a gene: 3. Germline V gives CDR1 SGHVS, CDR2 FNYEAQ. CDR3 sequence (DNA): TGTGCCAGCAGCGTAGGGACTAGCGGGTACGAGCAGTACTTC. This translates into CASSVGTSGYEQYF.

Remarks on this clone: At one boundary the junction diverges from the germline segment, which might be a read error. The genes are TRBV6-2 or TRBV6-3 and TRBJ2-1; 8 bases map to TRBD2. Germline assignment: CDR1 MNHEY and CDR2 SVGEGT. This CDR3 spans 14 amino acids. CDR3 sequence: CASIYQREFNEEFF. The CDR3 nucleotides read TGTGCCAGCATTTACCAGCGGGAGTTTAATGAGGAGTTCTTC.

This clone was picked up one time. The V and J genes are TRBV20-1 and TRBJ2-7; D perhaps matches TRBD1 (5 bases). Trimming stripped 7 bases from V and 3 bases from J, with 13 bases between. CDR1 is DFQATT and CDR2 is SNEGSKA in the germline V gene (reference sequence). The CDR3 contains 12 residues. As DNA, the CDR3 is TGCAGTGTTGGCCTACAGGACTACGAGCAGTACTTC. Translation gives CSVGLQDYEQYF.

There are many counts of this clone. The J gene is TRBJ2-7, the V gene TRBV10-2; no clear D gene. The germline CDR1 and CDR2 sequences are WSHSY and SAAADI. Trimming took off 0 bases at V and 12 bases at J, with 18 bases between the two ends. The CDR3 is 14 amino acids. In DNA, the CDR3 is TGCGCCAGCAGTGAGTCGATTGGGTTAGTGGGCCCGTACTTC. Translated: CASSESIGLVGPYF.

This clone was counted ten times or more. The J gene is TRBJ2-5, the V gene TRBV2; TRBD2 matches at 8 bases. CDR3 length equals 16 residues. V lost 5 bases and J lost 2; bases outside the gene matches: 10. Germline values: CDR1 SNHLY, CDR2 FYNNEI. The CDR3 sequence: CASSSPLAGIQETQYF. CDR3 bases: TGTGCCAGCAGTTCCCCATTAGCGGGAATTCAAGAGACCCAGTACTTC.

The CDR3 protein is CATIRRGGAYYEQYF. In nucleotides, the CDR3 is TGTGCCACCATCCGACGGGGGGGGGCCTACTACGAGCAGTACTTC. This chain links TRBV15 with TRBJ2-7; 8 bases line up with TRBD2. From germline, CDR1 is LNHNV and CDR2 YYDKDF (reference sequence). The CDR3 spans 15 residues. V was pared by 7 bases and J by 3 bases, with 11 bases of the junction left unmatched.

On this clone itself: This likely comes from a read error, as the CDR3 has no conserved phenylalanine or tryptophan at its end. This chain uses TRBV2 with TRBJ2-1; tentatively, D is TRBD1 or TRBD2 (5 bases each). Trimming shortened V by 6 bases and J by 8 bases, and 14 bases separated the two germline ends. This CDR3 spans 13 amino acids. Germline-derived CDR1 and CDR2 are SNHLY and FYNNEI. CDR3 sequence: CASRGTPGDEQFY. The CDR3 DNA sequence: TGTGCCAGCAGAGGGACGCCCGGTGATGAGCAGTTCTAC.

By its share, this clone is medium-sized (0.01 to 0.1%). V and J are TRBV28 and TRBJ1-1, with D possibly being TRBD1 (5 bases). V was pared by 2 bases and J by 4 bases, with 11 bases between. The CDR3 length is 14 residues. Germline V gives CDR1 MDHEN, CDR2 SYDVKM. As DNA, the CDR3 is TGTGCCAGCAGTTTAATAATGCAGGGCACTGAAGCTTTCTTT. Translated, it gives CASSLIMQGTEAFF. The whole variable domain, filled in from reference TRBV28 and TRBJ1-1, reads DVKVTQSSRYLVKRTGEKVFLECVQDMDHENMFWYRQDPGLGLRLIYFSYDVKMKEKGDIPEGYSVSREKKERFSLILESASTNQTSMYLCASSLIMQGTEAFFGQGTRLTVV.

Many counts were recorded for this clone. The V call is TRBV19, the J call TRBJ1-4; D is uncertain. CDR3 size: 14 residues. The ends were cut back, 3 bases at V and 7 bases at J, with 12 bases in the middle. Germline V gene lookup returns CDR1 LNHDA and CDR2 SQIVND (reference sequence). For the CDR3, the DNA is TGTGCCAGTAGTATGCAAGGTAGAGGTGAAAAACTGTTTTTT. It is translated as CASSMQGRGEKLFF.

Many counts were recorded for this clone. This rearrangement joins TRBV9 to TRBJ1-6, with TRBD1 matching over 10 bases. Losses at the gene ends were 4 bases for V and 7 bases for J; bases not matched to a gene: 8. This CDR3 spans 16 amino acids. The germline CDR1 and CDR2 sequences are SGDLS and YYNGEE. CDR3 sequence: CASSSRDRGGNSPLHF. In nucleotides, the CDR3 is TGTGCCAGCAGCTCCCGGGACAGGGGAGGCAATTCACCCCTCCACTTT.

This clone was counted ten times or more. This chain joins TRBV2 and TRBJ2-4, with D uncertain. The CDR3 runs 12 residues. The V end lost 7 bases, the J end lost 6 bases, and 10 bases lay between the germline ends. Germline loops: CDR1 SNHLY, CDR2 FYNNEI. The CDR3 protein is CASNKDGNIQYF. DNA for the CDR3: TGTGCCAGCAACAAGGACGGAAACATTCAGTACTTC.